The rows below give T cell receptor beta chains drawn from one sample of a study of PD-1 blockade in classical Hodgkin lymphoma. The repertoire was sequenced with immunoSEQ multiplex PCR; TCRdb's copy has only in-frame clones and lacks some. The sample lists tens of thousands of clones; over 80% were seen once. This specimen was CD4+ T cells from blood, taken at baseline. The receptors shown here come from a human donor with classical Hodgkin lymphoma. The CDR3 runs from the conserved cysteine through the conserved F or W. D genes are given only for firm matches. Rows give clone size only sometimes, using once, few, many, or a class for an expanded clone.

J gene: TRBJ1-5
D gene: NA
V gene: TRBV6-1
clone size: NA
CDR3 protein: CASSEVQPQHF
CDR3 DNA: TGTGCCAGCAGTGAAGTTCAGCCCCAGCATTTT

J gene: TRBJ2-5
D gene: NA
V gene: TRBV7-7
clone size: NA
CDR3 protein: CASSLAGIPEETQYF
CDR3 DNA: TGTGCTAGCAGCTTAGCTGGTATACCGGAAGAGACCCAGTACTTC

J gene: TRBJ1-1
D gene: NA
V gene: TRBV18
clone size: NA
CDR3 protein: CASSPRGGGGEAFF
CDR3 DNA: TGTGCCAGCTCACCAAGGGGGGGAGGCGGTGAAGCTTTCTTT

J gene: TRBJ1-4
D gene: NA
V gene: TRBV10-3
clone size: NA
CDR3 protein: CAISPGGGEKLFF
CDR3 DNA: TGTGCCATCAGCCCAGGCGGAGGAGAAAAACTGTTTTTT

J gene: TRBJ1-1
D gene: NA
V gene: TRBV6-6
clone size: NA
CDR3 protein: CASSYGGGQNTEAFF
CDR3 DNA: TGTGCCAGCAGTTACGGCGGGGGACAGAACACTGAAGCTTTCTTT

J gene: TRBJ1-3
D gene: NA
V gene: TRBV30
clone size: NA
CDR3 protein: CAWSLGYAGNTIYF
CDR3 DNA: TGTGCCTGGAGTCTAGGGTACGCCGGAAACACCATATATTTT

J gene: TRBJ1-6
D gene: NA
V gene: TRBV7-8
clone size: NA
CDR3 protein: CASSRRGDFFTHSPLHF
CDR3 DNA: TGTGCCAGCAGCCGCAGAGGGGATTTTTTTACTCATTCACCCCTCCACTTT

J gene: TRBJ2-7
D gene: NA
V gene: TRBV7-2
clone size: once
CDR3 protein: CASSLNRYEQYF
CDR3 DNA: TGTGCCAGCAGCTTAAACCGGTACGAGCAGTACTTC

J gene: TRBJ1-2
D gene: NA
V gene: TRBV27
clone size: once
CDR3 protein: CASSLVGTGGYTF
CDR3 DNA: TGTGCCAGCAGTTTAGTGGGGACGGGCGGCTACACCTTC

J gene: TRBJ1-5
D gene: TRBD1
V gene: TRBV4-3
clone size: once
CDR3 protein: CASSPGQGAYQPQHF
CDR3 DNA: TGCGCCAGCAGCCCGGGACAGGGGGCCTATCAGCCCCAGCATTTT

J gene: TRBJ1-1
D gene: NA
V gene: TRBV6-5
clone size: NA
CDR3 protein: CASSSARGRAFF
CDR3 DNA: TGTGCCAGCAGCTCCGCAAGGGGAAGGGCTTTCTTT

J gene: TRBJ1-1
D gene: NA
V gene: TRBV11-2
clone size: NA
CDR3 protein: CASSPLRVNTEAFF
CDR3 DNA: TGTGCCAGCAGCCCCCTCAGGGTAAACACTGAAGCTTTCTTT

J gene: TRBJ2-5
D gene: TRBD2
V gene: TRBV5-1
clone size: NA
CDR3 protein: CASSLSAGGQETQYF
CDR3 DNA: TGCGCCAGCAGCTTATCAGCGGGGGGACAAGAGACCCAGTACTTC

J gene: TRBJ2-7
D gene: NA
V gene: TRBV18
clone size: NA
CDR3 protein: CASSPPSLSSYEQYF
CDR3 DNA: TGTGCCAGCTCACCGCCCTCCCTTAGCTCCTACGAGCAGTACTTC

J gene: TRBJ2-5
D gene: TRBD2
V gene: TRBV2
clone size: NA
CDR3 protein: CASRGGLAARVQYF
CDR3 DNA: TGTGCCAGCAGGGGGGGGTTGGCGGCGAGGGTCCAGTACTTC

J gene: TRBJ1-1
D gene: NA
V gene: TRBV6-6
clone size: NA
CDR3 protein: CASSLPVGNTEAFF
CDR3 DNA: TGTGCCAGCAGCCTACCGGTGGGGAACACTGAAGCTTTCTTT

J gene: TRBJ1-1
D gene: NA
V gene: TRBV5-1
clone size: NA
CDR3 protein: CASSAGHRGTEAFF
CDR3 DNA: TGCGCCAGCAGCGCGGGACACCGAGGCACTGAAGCTTTCTTT

J gene: TRBJ1-6
D gene: NA
V gene: TRBV6-6
clone size: once
CDR3 protein: CASSALAGDNSPLHF
CDR3 DNA: TGTGCCAGCAGCGCCCTGGCCGGCGATAATTCACCCCTCCACTTT

J gene: TRBJ2-7
D gene: NA
V gene: TRBV19
clone size: NA
CDR3 protein: CASSPGGAGLAYEQYF
CDR3 DNA: TGTGCCAGTAGTCCCGGGGGTGCAGGGTTGGCCTACGAGCAGTACTTC

J gene: TRBJ2-1
D gene: NA
V gene: TRBV7-2
clone size: NA
CDR3 protein: CASSLVGSGSYNEQFF
CDR3 DNA: TGTGCCAGCAGCTTAGTGGGCTCCGGCTCCTACAATGAGCAGTTCTTC

J gene: TRBJ2-2
D gene: NA
V gene: TRBV10-3
clone size: NA
CDR3 protein: CAIKQSDGSNTGELFF
CDR3 DNA: TGTGCCATCAAACAATCGGACGGATCGAACACCGGGGAGCTGTTTTTT

J gene: TRBJ1-2
D gene: NA
V gene: TRBV5-1
clone size: NA
CDR3 protein: CASSPDSNYGYTF
CDR3 DNA: TGCGCCAGCAGCCCGGACAGTAACTATGGCTACACCTTC

J gene: TRBJ2-5
D gene: NA
V gene: TRBV18
clone size: once
CDR3 protein: CASSPDRRETQYF
CDR3 DNA: TGTGCCAGCTCACCGGATCGTAGAGAGACCCAGTACTTC

J gene: TRBJ1-1
D gene: NA
V gene: TRBV29-1
clone size: few
CDR3 protein: CSVLTFFATEAFF
CDR3 DNA: TGCAGCGTGTTGACGTTTTTCGCCACTGAAGCTTTCTTT

J gene: TRBJ2-2
D gene: TRBD1
V gene: TRBV5-5
clone size: NA
CDR3 protein: CATGTANTGELFF
CDR3 DNA: TGTGCCACCGGGACAGCGAACACCGGGGAGCTGTTTTTT

J gene: TRBJ1-5
D gene: NA
V gene: TRBV5-1
clone size: NA
CDR3 protein: CASSLGNIGGNQPQHF
CDR3 DNA: TGCGCCAGCAGCTTGGGAAATATTGGGGGCAATCAGCCCCAGCATTTT

J gene: TRBJ2-5
D gene: NA
V gene: TRBV29-1
clone size: NA
CDR3 protein: CSVEDVGRETQYF
CDR3 DNA: TGCAGCGTTGAAGATGTAGGTAGAGAGACCCAGTACTTC

J gene: TRBJ2-2
D gene: NA
V gene: TRBV6-5
clone size: once
CDR3 protein: CASSRQGLDTGELFF
CDR3 DNA: TGTGCCAGCAGCCGCCAGGGGCTTGACACCGGGGAGCTGTTTTTT

J gene: TRBJ1-3
D gene: NA
V gene: TRBV10-3
clone size: few
CDR3 protein: CAITPGGGGNTIYF
CDR3 DNA: TGTGCCATCACCCCTGGGGGGGGTGGAAACACCATATATTTT